What follows are 15 T cell receptor beta chains derived from one specimen sequenced in a study of blood T cell repertoires in COVID-19. The method was immunoSEQ multiplex PCR; TCRdb's version includes in-frame clones alone and lacks a portion of them. This repertoire shows roughly 160,000 clones, 88% found once; its top ten account for roughly 25%. Sequenced sample: peripheral blood. The receptors come from a man in his 60s with acute or convalescent COVID-19.

The chain is built from TRBV9 and TRBJ1-2; D gene unclear. The CDR3 runs 14 residues. Deletions cut 2 bases from V and 0 bases from J, with 8 bases between. Germline V CDR1 and CDR2: SGDLS, YYNGEE. Here the CDR3 reads CASSVSGSNYGYTF. CDR3 sequence (DNA): TGTGCCAGCAGCGTTTCAGGATCTAACTATGGCTACACCTTC.

The J gene is TRBJ2-3, the V gene TRBV7-3, with a possible D match to TRBD1 (6 bases). This CDR3 is 15 amino acids long. Germline V gene data show CDR1 as SGHTA and CDR2 as FQGTGA. The ends were cut back, 2 bases at V and 6 bases at J, with 15 bases in the middle. CDR3 region: CASSLYGQGKDTQYF. The CDR3 DNA sequence: TGTGCCAGCAGCTTATATGGGCAGGGGAAGGATACGCAGTATTTT.

The rearrangement joins TRBV24-1 to TRBJ2-3; 8 bases map to TRBD1. There are 17 residues in the CDR3. V trimming: 4 bases; J trimming: 1 base; junction bases outside the gene matches: 9. Germline V gene lookup returns CDR1 KGHDR and CDR2 SFDVKD. CDR3 bases: TGTGCCACCAGTGACCCCTCAGGGGGCCTTCGCACAGATACGCAGTATTTT. It yields the protein CATSDPSGGLRTDTQYF.

The chain couples TRBV6-6 to TRBJ2-2; TRBD2 matches 12 bases. This CDR3 contains 16 residues. V was clipped by 7 bases and J by 5 bases; unmatched bases: 8. CDR1 is MNHNY, CDR2 SVGAGI, per germline (reference sequence). In nucleotides, the CDR3 is TGTGCCAGCACCTTAGGACTAGCGGGACGGACCGGGGAGCTGTTTTTT. Protein product: CASTLGLAGRTGELFF.

V is TRBV10-3 and J is TRBJ1-1; TRBD1 is a possible D gene (5 bases). Germline-derived CDR1 and CDR2 are ENHRY and SYGVKD. This CDR3 is built from 13 residues. V shed 4 bases and J shed 4 bases, with 10 bases lying between them. CDR3: CAISVGGGTEAFF. CDR3 DNA sequence: TGTGCCATCAGTGTCGGGGGGGGCACTGAAGCTTTCTTT.

The chain links TRBV2 to TRBJ1-1, with D perhaps matching TRBD1 (5 bases). Germline V gives CDR1 SNHLY, CDR2 FYNNEI. The CDR3 extends over 14 amino acids. V was cut by 6 bases and J by 1 base, with 12 bases left in between. CDR3 amino acids: CASSWDSENTEAFF. CDR3 in DNA: TGTGCCAGCAGCTGGGACTCCGAGAACACTGAAGCTTTCTTT.

Comments on this clone: Other DNA sequences in the same sample also yield this CDR3. The CDR3 DNA is TGTGCCAGCAGTAGACAGGGGGTAGATGGCTACACCTTC. Translation: CASSRQGVDGYTF. The chain couples TRBV6-5 to TRBJ1-2, with TRBD1 identical over 9 bases. Looked up from germline, CDR1 is MNHEY and CDR2 is SVGAGI. CDR3 length equals 13 residues. V lost 5 bases, J lost 6 bases, and 4 bases stayed unmatched.

The chain has TRBV7-2 and TRBJ1-1, with 8 positions matching TRBD1. Trimming removed 2 bases from V and 1 base from J; junction bases left unmatched: 0. Germline CDR1 and CDR2: SGHTA and FQGNSA. The CDR3 is 14 residues long. Here the CDR3 reads CASSLQGANTEAFF. The CDR3 coding sequence is TGTGCCAGCAGCTTACAGGGGGCGAACACTGAAGCTTTCTTT. Complete variable domain (other parts from reference TRBV7-2 and TRBJ1-1): GAGVSQSPSNKVTEKGKDVELRCDPISGHTALYWYRQSLGQGLEFLIYFQGNSAPDKSGLPSDRFSAERTGGSVSTLTIQRTQQEDSAVYLCASSLQGANTEAFFGQGTRLTVV.

The chain is built from TRBV18 and TRBJ1-3, with D possibly matching TRBD1 (6 bases). The CDR3 runs to 15 residues. Deletions cut 6 bases from V and 1 base from J, with 13 bases between. Germline V lookup: CDR1 KGHSH, CDR2 LQKENI. CDR3 protein: CASSPQGYSGNTIYF. CDR3 coding DNA: TGTGCCAGCTCCCCTCAGGGGTATTCTGGAAACACCATATATTTT.

J is TRBJ2-3 and V is TRBV5-1, with D hard to call. CDR1 and CDR2 from the germline V gene are SGHRS and YFSETQ. With 3 bases removed from V and 6 bases from J, the gap between germline ends came to 11 bases. The CDR3 contains 13 residues. The CDR3 protein is CASSSAISDTQYF. The DNA for the CDR3 is TGCGCCAGCAGCTCAGCAATTAGCGATACGCAGTATTTT.

J is TRBJ2-7 and V is TRBV19; 7 bases align to TRBD1. This CDR3 contains 17 residues. Germline lookup yields CDR1 LNHDA and CDR2 SQIVND (reference sequence). The ends lost 1 base at V and 2 bases at J; junction bases unmatched: 11. The DNA for the CDR3 is TGTGCCAGTAGTATAGTCTTCGAGGCAGGGGGACCCTACGAGCAGTACTTC. Translated: CASSIVFEAGGPYEQYF.

The chain combines TRBV30 with TRBJ2-2; the match to TRBD1 covers 7 bases. The CDR3 runs 14 residues. After removal of 5 bases from V and 0 bases from J, the junction contained 3 bases not matched to a gene. Looked up from germline, CDR1 is GTSNPN and CDR2 is SVGIG (reference sequence). The CDR3 sequence: CAWQDRTNTGELFF. In DNA form, the CDR3 reads TGTGCCTGGCAGGACAGGACGAACACCGGGGAGCTGTTTTTT.

V gene TRBV27 combines with J gene TRBJ2-2, with 10 bases matching TRBD1. V shed 3 bases, J shed 2 bases, and the junction held 3 bases outside the gene matches. Germline V gene data show CDR1 as MNHEY and CDR2 as SMNVEV (reference sequence). This CDR3 spans 16 amino acids. DNA for the CDR3: TGTGCCAGCAGTTTCTGGACAGGGGGTAACACCGGGGAGCTGTTTTTT. Translation: CASSFWTGGNTGELFF.

The V call is TRBV11-3, the J call TRBJ2-3; 8 nucleotides line up with TRBD2. The germline V gene encodes CDR1 SGHNT and CDR2 YENEEA. Unmatched junction bases numbered 0, after V lost 8 bases and J lost 5 bases. The CDR3 runs to 11 residues. The CDR3 DNA sequence: TGTGCCAGCCGGGGGGGAGATACGCAGTATTTT. This gives the protein CASRGGDTQYF. The variable domain in full, completed from reference TRBV11-3 and TRBJ2-3, reads EAGVVQSPRYKIIEKKQPVAFWCNPISGHNTLYWYLQNLGQGPELLIRYENEEAVDDSQLPKDRFSAERLKGVDSTLKIQPAELGDSAVYLCASRGGDTQYFGPGTRLTVL.

Only one count was recorded for this clone. The V call is TRBV7-2, the J call TRBJ2-7; TRBD2 matches at 13 bases. The CDR3 covers 15 residues. The germline gives CDR1 SGHTA, CDR2 FQGNSA. V lost 5 bases to trimming and J lost 2 bases; unmatched junction nucleotides: 3. DNA for the CDR3: TGTGCCAGCAGCCCAGGACTAGCGGGAGCCTACGAGCAGTACTTC. It is translated as CASSPGLAGAYEQYF.